The 3 T cell receptor beta chains reported below all come from one sample, sequenced in a study of blood T cells in healthy people across ages (dated by TCRdb to the mid-2010s). The library came from 5' RACE. For sequencing, an Illumina HiSeq 2500 was employed. A second PCR of roughly 6 to 11 cycles was performed with a sample-barcoded 5' primer and a J-beta primer mix. The public sequencing data were trimmed at Q25 with fastp and processed into clonotypes with MiXCR by TCRdb, which kept only in-frame beta chains. CDR3 protein duplicates are merged, each entry listing the most common genes and DNA. The sample yields 600,000 to 1,000,000 distinct CDR3 sequences; 55% to 70% were counted once. The ten largest clones add up to about 20% of the sample. Sequenced sample: blood. The receptors stem from a man aged 30 to 39 in good health.

The J gene is TRBJ2-5, the V gene TRBV9, with TRBD1 identical over 12 bases. The DNA end is a closer match to TRBJ2-7, so the J assignment may be wrong. Germline CDR1 is SGDLS and CDR2 is YYNGEE. The CDR3 has 17 amino acids. The CDR3 DNA is TGTGCCAGCAGCGCCGAAGGGACAGGGGGCAACGCCTACGAGCAGTACTTC. This codes for CASSAEGTGGNAYEQYF.

The chain links TRBV27 to TRBJ1-6; no clear D gene. Germline CDR1 is MNHEY and CDR2 is SMNVEV (reference sequence). V was pared by 5 bases and J by 4 bases, with 9 bases between. The length of the CDR3 is 14 residues. The CDR3 DNA reads as TGTGCCAGCAGTCCCCGGGTTTATAATTCACCCCTCCACTTT. This gives the protein CASSPRVYNSPLHF.

The V call is TRBV6-5, the J call TRBJ2-1; the D is unclear. The CDR3 is made up of 15 amino acids. The germline gives CDR1 MNHEY, CDR2 SVGAGI. Trimming pared 5 bases from V and 7 bases from J, leaving 18 bases between. CDR3 bases: TGTGCCAGCAGTCACCCCACTGGGTCCAAAAATGAGCAGTTCTTC. Protein sequence: CASSHPTGSKNEQFF.